A selection of T cell receptor beta chains follows, all from one sample in a study of blood T cell repertoires in COVID-19. Sequencing used immunoSEQ multiplex PCR; TCRdb keeps in-frame clones, though not all of them. The sample has roughly 260,000 clones; 82% are singletons. The sequenced sample was peripheral blood. These TCRs come from an elderly woman with active or convalescent COVID-19. The CDR3 runs from the conserved cysteine through the conserved F or W. D genes are given only for firm matches. A row's size may be missing; if present it is once, few, many or a size class.

>TRBJ1-6|-|TRBV3-1/TRBV3-2|-
CASSQAGGGTPPLHF
TGTGCCAGCAGCCAAGCTGGGGGGGGAACCCCACCCCTCCACTTT
>TRBJ1-5|once|TRBV11-2|TRBD1
CASSLEGGTGSNQPQHF
TGTGCCAGCAGCTTAGAGGGGGGGACAGGGAGCAATCAGCCCCAGCATTTT
>TRBJ2-5|-|TRBV5-1|-
CASSLGPGETQYF
TGCGCCAGCAGCTTGGGGCCAGGAGAGACCCAGTACTTC
>TRBJ2-1|once|TRBV28|TRBD2
CASSSPGLATREQFF
TGTGCCAGCAGTTCGCCGGGACTAGCAACCCGTGAGCAGTTCTTC
>TRBJ1-5|-|TRBV6-1|TRBD1
CASSEFGTAYSNQPQHF
TGTGCCAGCAGTGAATTCGGGACAGCATATAGCAATCAGCCCCAGCATTTT
>TRBJ1-2|-|TRBV27|-
CASSLSMPGDGYTF
TGTGCCAGCAGTTTATCGATGCCAGGGGATGGCTACACCTTC
>TRBJ1-2|-|TRBV19|-
CASKGQGPVNYGYTF
TGTGCCAGTAAGGGGCAGGGCCCCGTTAACTATGGCTACACCTTC
>TRBJ2-1|once|TRBV24-1|TRBD2
CATSDPSGSSYNEQFF
TGTGCCACCAGTGACCCTAGCGGTAGCTCCTACAATGAGCAGTTCTTC
>TRBJ1-2|-|TRBV5-3|TRBD1
CARSLTGGDRRDYGYTF
TGTGCCAGAAGTCTTACAGGGGGCGATCGGCGGGACTATGGCTACACCTTC
>TRBJ2-2|-|TRBV11-2|TRBD2
CASSWGLGYTGELFF
TGTGCCAGCAGCTGGGGACTAGGGTACACCGGGGAGCTGTTTTTT
>TRBJ2-7|few|TRBV19|-
CASSIGAGMMYEQYF
TGTGCCAGTAGTATAGGGGCAGGAATGATGTACGAGCAGTACTTC
>TRBJ1-6|-|TRBV2|TRBD1
CASSVQGVGTGGSPLHF
TGTGCCAGCAGTGTCCAGGGGGTCGGGACAGGGGGATCACCCCTCCACTTT
>TRBJ2-3|-|TRBV5-1|TRBD1
CASSRGGQGSTDTQYF
TGCGCCAGCAGCCGCGGCGGACAGGGGTCGACAGATACGCAGTATTTT
>TRBJ1-6|-|TRBV20-1|TRBD1
CSASQDRGRSPLHF
TGCAGTGCTAGTCAGGACAGGGGGCGTTCACCCCTCCACTTT
>TRBJ2-1|-|TRBV19|-
CASSIGGASNEQFF
TGTGCCAGTAGTATAGGGGGAGCATCAAATGAGCAGTTCTTC
>TRBJ1-2|-|TRBV18|-
CASSPPAGNYGYTF
TGTGCCAGCTCACCACCAGCCGGGAACTATGGCTACACCTTC
>TRBJ1-1|-|TRBV18|-
CASSSYRENTEAFF
TGTGCCAGCTCATCGTACAGGGAGAACACTGAAGCTTTCTTT
>TRBJ1-2|-|TRBV29-1|-
CSVDPWSGYTF
TGCAGCGTTGACCCTTGGAGCGGCTACACCTTC
>TRBJ1-2|-|TRBV30|-
CAWSPQGYGYTF
TGTGCCTGGAGCCCTCAGGGCTATGGCTACACCTTC
>TRBJ2-7|-|TRBV6-5|TRBD2
CASSSGSGNYYEQYF
TGTGCCAGCAGTAGCGGGAGTGGGAACTATTACGAGCAGTACTTC
>TRBJ2-5|-|TRBV12-3/TRBV12-4|-
CASSLSRASQYF
TGTGCCAGCAGTTTAAGCAGGGCCAGCCAGTACTTC
>TRBJ1-1|-|TRBV10-3|-
CATSSGNTEAFF
TGTGCCACCTCCTCGGGGAACACTGAAGCTTTCTTT
>TRBJ1-2|-|TRBV19|TRBD1
CASSKTGTGDGYTF
TGTGCCAGTAGTAAAACCGGGACAGGGGATGGCTACACCTTC
>TRBJ2-3|-|TRBV12-5|TRBD2
CASGAGLAGRSDTQYF
TGTGCTAGTGGTGCGGGACTAGCGGGGAGGTCAGATACGCAGTATTTT
>TRBJ1-5|-|TRBV30|-
CAWSVRGNQPQHF
TGTGCCTGGAGTGTACGAGGCAATCAGCCCCAGCATTTT
>TRBJ2-1|-|TRBV20-1|TRBD1
CGLGQEEFF
TGCGGCTTAGGACAGGAGGAGTTCTTC
>TRBJ1-2|-|TRBV19|-
CASWDTPNYGYTF
TGTGCCAGCTGGGACACTCCTAACTATGGCTACACCTTC
>TRBJ1-2|-|TRBV5-1|-
CASSPNRDGYTF
TGCGCCAGCAGCCCGAACAGGGATGGCTACACCTTC
>TRBJ2-1|-|TRBV28|TRBD2
CASSSASGRGEQFF
TGTGCCAGCAGTTCGGCAAGCGGGAGGGGTGAGCAGTTCTTC
>TRBJ2-1|-|TRBV14|-
CASSQTVIRGLDEQFF
TGTGCCAGCAGCCAAACGGTAATTCGGGGGTTGGATGAGCAGTTCTTC
>TRBJ2-1|-|TRBV4-1|TRBD2
CASSQSGTSGSRNEQFF
TGCGCCAGCAGCCAAAGTGGGACTAGCGGGAGCCGGAATGAGCAGTTCTTC
>TRBJ2-3|-|TRBV5-1|-
CASSLVLGFTDTQYF
TGCGCCAGCAGCTTGGTGCTCGGTTTCACAGATACGCAGTATTTT
>TRBJ1-2|-|TRBV5-4|-
CASSVDSLYGYTF
TGTGCCAGCAGCGTCGACAGCCTCTATGGCTACACCTTC